This passage covers 27 T cell receptor beta chains from one sample sequenced in a study of cytomegalovirus exposure and HLA in healthy donors. Amplification used 60 Vbeta primers and 13 Jbeta primers. TCRdb keeps only in-frame clones here, not all; method: immunoSEQ multiplex PCR. The sample has 150,000 or so clones, more than 70% seen once. The sequenced sample was PBMCs. The source of these receptors is a middle-aged woman in good health and CMV-seropositive.

V usage is TRBV9 and J usage is TRBJ1-1; D perhaps matches TRBD1 (5 bases). The CDR3 has 15 amino acids. Trimming stripped 0 bases from V and 1 base from J, with 10 bases between. The germline CDR1 and CDR2 sequences are SGDLS and YYNGEE. This chain's CDR3 is CASSVAGQGNTEAFF. CDR3 coding DNA: TGTGCCAGCAGCGTAGCTGGCCAGGGGAACACTGAAGCTTTCTTT.

This clone occurred a few times. The gene calls are TRBV6-6 and TRBJ2-1; weak D call: TRBD2 (6 bases). CDR1 and CDR2 from the germline V gene are MNHNY and SVGAGI (reference sequence). V was shortened by 6 bases and J by 2 bases, with 17 bases between the two germline ends. The CDR3 sequence is 16 residues long. CDR3 coding DNA: TGTGCCAGCAGGGATATCGGGACTGGACCCTACAATGAGCAGTTCTTC. Translation gives CASRDIGTGPYNEQFF.

The chain carries TRBV7-2 and TRBJ2-1; 10 positions agree with TRBD1. CDR3 length equals 17 residues. V lost 0 bases and J lost 4; bases outside the gene matches: 6. Per germline, CDR1 SGHTA and CDR2 FQGNSA. CDR3 DNA: TGTGCCAGCAGCTTAGCCCCGGGACAGGGGTGGTACAATGAGCAGTTCTTC. This translates into CASSLAPGQGWYNEQFF. Full variable domain (remainder filled in from reference TRBV7-2 and TRBJ2-1): GAGVSQSPSNKVTEKGKDVELRCDPISGHTALYWYRQSLGQGLEFLIYFQGNSAPDKSGLPSDRFSAERTGGSVSTLTIQRTQQEDSAVYLCASSLAPGQGWYNEQFFGPGTRLTVL.

The rearrangement links TRBV5-4 to TRBJ2-1; 7 nucleotides line up with TRBD2. V lost 4 bases to trimming and J lost 2 bases; unmatched junction nucleotides: 12. The germline CDR1 and CDR2 sequences are SGHNT and YYREEE (reference sequence). This CDR3 comprises 17 residues. CDR3 sequence: CASSPRRGSPTYNEQFF. The DNA for the CDR3 is TGTGCCAGCAGCCCCCGGCGCGGGAGCCCGACCTACAATGAGCAGTTCTTC.

Regarding this clone: Different DNA sequences within this sample yield the same CDR3. This rearrangement joins TRBV7-9 to TRBJ2-1; 7 bases are a match to TRBD1. The CDR3 covers 12 residues. Germline V gene data show CDR1 as SEHNR and CDR2 as FQNEAQ (reference sequence). The V segment lost 6 bases and the J segment 6 bases; nucleotides outside the gene matches: 2. The CDR3 DNA reads TGTGCCAGCAGTCGACAGGGCAATGAGCAGTTCTTC. This gives the protein CASSRQGNEQFF.

V usage is TRBV5-1 and J usage is TRBJ1-1; D is perhaps TRBD1 (6 bases). The CDR3 contains 15 residues. Between the trimmed V and J ends, which lost 7 bases and 1 base, there was a span of 17 bases. Germline values: CDR1 SGHRS, CDR2 YFSETQ. The CDR3 sequence: CASSNLGGENTEAFF. The CDR3 DNA is TGCGCCAGCTCGAACCTAGGGGGAGAGAACACTGAAGCTTTCTTT.

V usage is TRBV6-4 and J usage is TRBJ2-3; D might be TRBD1 (5 bases). The CDR3 has 15 amino acids. CDR1 and CDR2 from the germline V gene are MRHNA and SNTAGT. V was shortened by 0 bases and J by 4 bases, with 11 bases between the two germline ends. As DNA, the CDR3 is TGTGCCAGCAGTGACTCGGGCAGGGCCCCAGATACGCAGTATTTT. Translation gives CASSDSGRAPDTQYF.

This clone appeared once. This chain uses TRBV11-2 with TRBJ2-1; TRBD2 matches at 8 bases. Germline values: CDR1 SGHAT, CDR2 FQNNGV. The CDR3 spans 14 residues. V dropped 5 bases and J dropped 15; count of bases not matched to a gene: 15. CDR3 in DNA: TGTGCCAGCAGCACCCACCCCGGGAGGGCGGCGTCGTTCTTC. It translates to CASSTHPGRAASFF.

This clone was recorded a few times. The rearrangement uses TRBV19 and TRBJ2-5; TRBD1 agrees at 7 bases. Trimming cost V 5 bases and J 6 bases; bases outside gene matches: 15. Germline CDR1 and CDR2: LNHDA and SQIVND (reference sequence). This CDR3 spans 16 amino acids. The DNA for the CDR3 is TGTGCCAGTAGTCCCCCTGAGGGGGCTGGAAAAAAGACCCAGTACTTC. Translating gives CASSPPEGAGKKTQYF. Full variable domain (outside the CDR3, taken from reference TRBV19 and TRBJ2-5): DGGITQSPKYLFRKEGQNVTLSCEQNLNHDAMYWYRQDPGQGLRLIYYSQIVNDFQKGDIAEGYSVSREKKESFPLTVTSAQKNPTAFYLCASSPPEGAGKKTQYFGPGTRLLVL.

The chain's CDR3 is CASSQDVAGGPYNEQFF. The CDR3 DNA reads TGCGCCAGCAGCCAAGATGTGGCGGGAGGGCCCTACAATGAGCAGTTCTTC. The rearrangement joins TRBV4-3 to TRBJ2-1, with 9 positions matching TRBD2. Germline CDR1 reads LGHNA; CDR2 reads YSLEER. Trimming removed 0 bases from V and 2 bases from J; junction bases left unmatched: 5. The CDR3 runs to 17 residues.

This clone was observed a few times. This CDR3 is CASSYSGRGGQPQHF. In nucleotides, the CDR3 is TGTGCCAGCAGTTACTCGGGGCGAGGCGGTCAGCCCCAGCATTTT. The gene calls are TRBV6-5 and TRBJ1-5; perhaps TRBD1 as D (5 bases). The V end lost 0 bases, the J end lost 6 bases, and 12 bases lay between the germline ends. CDR1 and CDR2 (germline): MNHEY, SVGAGI. The length of the CDR3 is 15 residues.

The chain joins TRBV5-1 to TRBJ1-2, with D maybe TRBD1 (5 bases). Trimming pared 0 bases from V and 8 bases from J, leaving 11 bases between. The CDR3 runs 13 residues. Germline CDR1 is SGHRS and CDR2 is YFSETQ. As DNA, the CDR3 is TGCGCCAGCAGCTTGGAGCAGGGTGAGGGCTACACCTTC. It translates to CASSLEQGEGYTF.

The table lists this clone with a few counts. In DNA, the CDR3 is TGTGCCAGCAGTGGGGGAGAAGTGCAAGAGACCCAGTACTTC. Amino acids: CASSGGEVQETQYF. The rearrangement links TRBV6-1 to TRBJ2-5, with D possibly matching TRBD2 (5 bases). Trimming stripped 4 bases from V and 2 bases from J, with 11 bases between. The V gene's germline CDR1 is MNHNS and CDR2 SASEGT. The CDR3 sequence is 14 residues long.

The chain recombines TRBV15 with TRBJ2-1; weak D call: TRBD2 (6 bases). Trimming removed 6 bases at V and 0 bases at J, with 9 bases between. The germline V gene encodes CDR1 LNHNV and CDR2 YYDKDF (reference sequence). The CDR3 covers 14 residues. DNA for the CDR3: TGTGCCACCAGGGAGGGGAGCTCCTACAATGAGCAGTTCTTC. It codes for CATREGSSYNEQFF. Full variable domain (outside the CDR3, taken from reference TRBV15 and TRBJ2-1): DAMVIQNPRYQVTQFGKPVTLSCSQTLNHNVMYWYQQKSSQAPKLLFHYYDKDFNNEADTPDNFQSRRPNTSFCFLDIRSPGLGDTAMYLCATREGSSYNEQFFGPGTRLTVL.

The chain joins TRBV18 to TRBJ2-1; TRBD1 matches 9 bases. The CDR3 runs to 16 residues. From germline, CDR1 is KGHSH and CDR2 LQKENI. V was clipped by 3 bases and J by 9 bases; unmatched bases: 12. The CDR3 DNA follows: TGTGCCAGCTCACCCCCCGGGACAGGGTTATCTAGTGAGCAGTTCTTC. Protein product: CASSPPGTGLSSEQFF.

This chain links TRBV7-2 with TRBJ2-2; 7 bases align to TRBD2. This CDR3 has 16 amino acids. Trimming removed 5 bases from V and 1 base from J; junction bases left unmatched: 7. Germline V gives CDR1 SGHTA, CDR2 FQGNSA. CDR3 bases: TGTGCCAGCAGCCGTTTGGGGAGGGGGAACACCGGGGAGCTGTTTTTT. Amino acids: CASSRLGRGNTGELFF. The full variable domain, completed using reference TRBV7-2 and TRBJ2-2, is GAGVSQSPSNKVTEKGKDVELRCDPISGHTALYWYRQSLGQGLEFLIYFQGNSAPDKSGLPSDRFSAERTGGSVSTLTIQRTQQEDSAVYLCASSRLGRGNTGELFFGEGSRLTVL.

V is TRBV29-1 and J is TRBJ2-3; the D is unclear. Germline CDR1 SQVTM, CDR2 ANQGSEA. CDR3 length: 13 amino acids. The germline V and J ends were trimmed by 4 bases and 1 base, with 9 bases remaining between them. The CDR3 reads CSVAPPGTDTQYF. CDR3 nucleotides: TGCAGCGTTGCCCCACCGGGCACAGATACGCAGTATTTT.

This chain joins TRBV25-1 and TRBJ1-5; 7 nucleotides agree with TRBD1. Germline V lookup: CDR1 MGHDK, CDR2 SYGVNS. CDR3 length: 16 amino acids. After removal of 4 bases from V and 3 bases from J, the junction contained 9 bases not matched to a gene. The DNA for the CDR3 is TGTGCCAGCAGTGGAAACCAAACAGGGGCCAATCAGCCCCAGCATTTT. Translated, it gives CASSGNQTGANQPQHF.

The chain has TRBV7-2 and TRBJ2-7, with TRBD1 matching over 8 bases. The CDR3 spans 13 residues. Germline-derived CDR1 and CDR2 are SGHTA and FQGNSA. J lost 6 bases, V lost 2 bases, and 3 bases had no gene match. This CDR3 is CASSLTGGGEQYF. CDR3 sequence (DNA): TGTGCCAGCAGCTTAACAGGGGGAGGCGAGCAGTACTTC.

This clone appeared a single time. The gene calls are TRBV4-3 and TRBJ2-2; 7 nucleotides line up with TRBD2. This CDR3 region has 16 residues. Trimming at V came to 1 base and at J to 7 bases, leaving 9 bases not matched to a gene. The V gene's germline CDR1 is LGHNA and CDR2 YSLEER. The CDR3 reads CASSQGLAERGGELFF. The CDR3 DNA follows: TGCGCCAGCAGCCAAGGGCTAGCGGAGCGGGGCGGGGAGCTGTTTTTT.

The sample holds one count of this clone. The J gene is TRBJ2-3, the V gene TRBV28; 14 positions agree with TRBD2. The germline gives CDR1 MDHEN, CDR2 SYDVKM. Unmatched junction bases numbered 0, after V lost 6 bases and J lost 4 bases. The CDR3 length is 14 residues. The CDR3 here is CASRTSGRADTQYF. For the CDR3, the DNA is TGTGCCAGCAGGACTAGCGGGAGGGCAGATACGCAGTATTTT.

The chain joins TRBV5-6 to TRBJ2-4; 8 bases align to TRBD2. J lost 8 bases, V lost 9 bases, and 16 bases had no gene match. The CDR3 consists of 15 residues. The germline V gene encodes CDR1 SGHDT and CDR2 YYEEEE. CDR3 sequence (DNA): TGTGCCAACAAGGCTCGGGGGGCGCGGGAGGACATTCAGTACTTC. It translates to CANKARGAREDIQYF.

The rearrangement uses TRBV5-1 and TRBJ2-1; 9 nucleotides match TRBD1. The ends lost 4 bases at V and 6 bases at J; junction bases unmatched: 5. The CDR3 runs 14 residues. The germline V gene encodes CDR1 SGHRS and CDR2 YFSETQ. The CDR3 reads CASSPPGQGNEQFF. In DNA form, the CDR3 reads TGCGCCAGCAGCCCCCCGGGACAGGGCAATGAGCAGTTCTTC.

The chain links TRBV29-1 to TRBJ2-1; unclear D gene. Between the trimmed V and J ends, which lost 8 bases and 2 bases, there was a span of 16 bases. There are 14 residues in the CDR3. Germline assignment: CDR1 SQVTM and CDR2 ANQGSEA. CDR3 region: CSLLLGEAYNEQFF. The CDR3 DNA sequence: TGCAGCTTACTCCTTGGAGAGGCCTACAATGAGCAGTTCTTC.

In its sample, this clone was seen a few times. The genes are TRBV9 and TRBJ1-5; D is perhaps TRBD1 (5 bases). CDR1 is SGDLS, CDR2 YYNGEE, per germline. With 3 bases removed from V and 2 bases from J, the gap between germline ends came to 9 bases. CDR3 size: 14 residues. In nucleotides, the CDR3 is TGTGCCAGCAGCGGAACGGGGGGCAATCAGCCCCAGCATTTT. It is translated as CASSGTGGNQPQHF.

The V and J genes are TRBV11-2 and TRBJ2-1; a possible D gene is TRBD1 (6 bases). Germline V CDR1 and CDR2: SGHAT, FQNNGV. Trimming took 2 bases from V and 7 from J, leaving 18 bases between them. This CDR3 comprises 16 residues. The CDR3 DNA reads TGTGCCAGCAGCTTAATTACAGGGAAAGTAACAAATGAGCAGTTCTTC. This gives the protein CASSLITGKVTNEQFF.

The chain carries TRBV10-1 and TRBJ1-5; the D is unclear. Germline CDR1 WNHNN, CDR2 SYGVQD (reference sequence). The CDR3 runs to 14 residues. The ends were cut back, 4 bases at V and 1 base at J, with 8 bases in the middle. The DNA of the CDR3 is TGCGCCAGCAGTGCTAGTGGGAGCAATCAGCCCCAGCATTTT. Its translation: CASSASGSNQPQHF.